Given below is one T cell receptor (beta chain) in context. Antigen unknown. Naive CD45RA+ and memory CD45RA-negative subsets were split from CD4+ cells. For every subset, genomic DNA was evenly distributed across several immunoSEQ plates. Libraries were prepared by immunoSEQ multiplex PCR; TCRdb keeps only in-frame clonotypes and omits some of them. The data hold around 2,000,000 clones, with 85% to 95% observed a single time. The sample belongs to a study of shared clonotypes between healthy human individuals. Study in general: There were three CD4 naive, three CD4 memory, two CD8 naive and one CD8 memory plates per donor.

The CDR3 sequence is 12 residues long. Deletions cut 6 bases from V and 4 bases from J, with 9 bases between. Germline assignment: CDR1 MDHEN and CDR2 SYDVKM. Study-level results: Specimens sampled were limited to blood, with tissue repertoires likely differing.

This receptor was identified in a man younger than 35 in good health. V and J are TRBV28 and TRBJ1-2; no clear D. Input material: naive CD4+ T cells sorted from blood. Subset denoted: CD45RA+ positively selected. In DNA form, the CDR3 reads TGTGCCAGCAGAACGCCTATCTATGGCTACACCTTC. It specifies CASRTPIYGYTF.